Following are 26 T cell receptor beta chains from one sample sequenced in a study of CD8 T cells in ankylosing spondylitis. TCRdb reprocessed the 5' RACE reads via MiXCR and lists one record per CDR3 protein. This sample has about 190,000 distinct CDR3 sequences, with 13% found just once. Sequencing input: blood, either unsorted or a sorted T cell fraction (not recorded which). The receptors derive from a female donor with ankylosing spondylitis or in good health (not recorded which).

This clonotype has a count of ten or more. The chain recombines TRBV15 with TRBJ2-3; weak D call: TRBD2 (6 bases). Between the trimmed V and J ends, which lost 0 bases and 4 bases, there was a span of 20 bases. Per germline, CDR1 LNHNV and CDR2 YYDKDF (reference sequence). The CDR3 is made up of 18 amino acids. CDR3 nucleotides: TGTGCCACCAGCAGAGATGGTTGGGGGGAGAGTAAAGCAGATACGCAGTATTTT. Encoded protein: CATSRDGWGESKADTQYF.

V and J are TRBV18 and TRBJ2-2; TRBD1 matches 8 bases. Germline CDR1 and CDR2: KGHSH and LQKENI. V shed 5 bases, J shed 3 bases, and the junction held 8 bases outside the gene matches. The CDR3 spans 16 residues. The CDR3 loop reads CASSKATGEDTGELFF. CDR3 bases: TGTGCCAGCTCAAAGGCGACAGGGGAGGACACCGGGGAGCTGTTTTTT.

The count of this clonotype is one. The rearrangement joins TRBV27 to TRBJ2-7, with 8 bases fitting TRBD2. The V gene's germline CDR1 is MNHEY and CDR2 SMNVEV (reference sequence). This CDR3 has 18 residues. V was pared by 8 bases and J by 1 base, with 19 bases of the junction left unmatched. CDR3 in amino acids: CASRERGAGVGMSYEQYF. The CDR3 DNA is TGTGCCAGCCGGGAAAGGGGAGCGGGAGTAGGGATGTCCTACGAGCAGTACTTC.

At least ten counts were recorded for this clonotype. V is TRBV28 and J is TRBJ2-2; 9 bases line up with TRBD1. This CDR3 is 18 amino acids long. Trimming removed 6 bases from V and 2 bases from J; junction bases left unmatched: 13. Per germline, CDR1 MDHEN and CDR2 SYDVKM. The CDR3 region is CASSPANRGRRNTGELFF. In DNA, the CDR3 is TGTGCCAGCAGCCCAGCGAACAGGGGGCGAAGAAACACCGGGGAGCTGTTTTTT.

This chain links TRBV29-1 with TRBJ2-1; 8 bases are a match to TRBD2. CDR3 length: 14 amino acids. V was clipped by 4 bases and J by 5 bases; unmatched bases: 7. From germline, CDR1 is SQVTM and CDR2 ANQGSEA. CDR3 amino acids: CSVGSGNAHNEQFF. CDR3 in DNA: TGCAGCGTTGGTAGCGGGAACGCGCACAATGAGCAGTTCTTC.

V gene TRBV6-5 combines with J gene TRBJ2-3; TRBD2 agrees at 7 bases. This CDR3 comprises 15 residues. Germline assignment: CDR1 MNHEY and CDR2 SVGAGI. Unmatched junction bases numbered 4, after V lost 0 bases and J lost 4 bases. This CDR3 is CASSYSGEGADTQYF. CDR3 nucleotide sequence: TGTGCCAGCAGTTACTCTGGGGAGGGCGCAGATACGCAGTATTTT.

The sample holds many counts of this clonotype. The chain employs TRBV5-6 and TRBJ1-2; tentatively, D is TRBD1 (6 bases). Germline V CDR1 and CDR2: SGHDT, YYEEEE. This CDR3 comprises 17 residues. V was shortened by 1 base and J by 1 base, with 17 bases between the two germline ends. CDR3 protein: CASSLNTDSVNNYGYTF. The CDR3 nucleotides are TGTGCCAGCAGCTTGAATACGGACAGCGTCAATAACTATGGCTACACCTTC.

This clonotype was seen at least ten times. V and J are TRBV29-1 and TRBJ2-1, with a tentative D call TRBD2 (6 bases). Trimming took off 4 bases at V and 5 bases at J, with 9 bases between the two ends. This CDR3 has 12 residues. Looked up from germline, CDR1 is SQVTM and CDR2 is ANQGSEA. Here the CDR3 DNA reads TGCAGCGTTGCACGCGGGGACAATGAGCAGTTCTTC. Amino acids: CSVARGDNEQFF.

At least ten counts were recorded for this clonotype. This chain uses TRBV20-1 with TRBJ2-1; 7 positions match TRBD2. CDR3 length: 14 amino acids. Per the germline V gene, CDR1 is DFQATT and CDR2 is SNEGSKA (reference sequence). V lost 0 bases, J lost 9 bases, and 8 bases stayed unmatched. The CDR3 region has the DNA TGCAGTGCTAGAGATTACGGGAGGAGAAGTGAGCAGTTCTTC. This codes for CSARDYGRRSEQFF.

This clonotype was detected ten times or more. The chain links TRBV7-6 to TRBJ1-1; no clear D gene. Trimming removed 0 bases at V and 1 base at J, with 9 bases between. CDR1 and CDR2 from the germline V gene are SGHVS and FNYEAQ. This CDR3 region has 15 residues. DNA of the CDR3: TGTGCCAGCAGCTTAGCTTTGGGTGCGAACACTGAAGCTTTCTTT. Protein: CASSLALGANTEAFF.

This clonotype appeared many times. This chain connects TRBV5-5 to TRBJ2-7; 7 bases line up with TRBD1. Trimming took 1 base from V and 3 from J; bases not matched to a gene: 7. This CDR3 is 15 amino acids long. CDR1 is SGHKS, CDR2 YYEKEE, per germline (reference sequence). In nucleotides, the CDR3 is TGTGCCAGCAGCTTGTTTACGGGACAGCTCTACGAGCAGTACTTC. Translated, it gives CASSLFTGQLYEQYF. The full variable domain, completed using reference TRBV5-5 and TRBJ2-7, is DAGVTQSPTHLIKTRGQQVTLRCSPISGHKSVSWYQQVLGQGPQFIFQYYEKEERGRGNFPDRFSARQFPNYSSELNVNALLLGDSALYLCASSLFTGQLYEQYFGPGTRLTVT.

This clonotype was seen repeatedly, ten times or more. J is TRBJ2-7 and V is TRBV7-9; D possibly matches TRBD1 or TRBD2 (5 bases each). Germline assignment: CDR1 SEHNR and CDR2 FQNEAQ (reference sequence). Deletions cut 8 bases from V and 0 bases from J, with 11 bases between. The CDR3 extends over 13 amino acids. This chain's CDR3 is CASGRDHSYEQYF. The CDR3 DNA is TGTGCCAGCGGACGGGACCACTCCTACGAGCAGTACTTC.

V gene TRBV20-1 combines with J gene TRBJ2-1; D might be TRBD2 (6 bases). Germline V gives CDR1 DFQATT, CDR2 SNEGSKA (reference sequence). The CDR3 length is 15 residues. V lost 6 bases and J lost 4, with 19 bases in between. The CDR3 DNA reads as TGCAGTGCCCCGGGAGCCCGGGACGCATACAATGAGCAGTTCTTC. Its protein product is CSAPGARDAYNEQFF.

Regarding this clonotype: One junction end does not reproduce the germline sequence, and a read error may be involved. The CDR3 nucleotides read TGTGCCAGCAGCCCGACAGACAACTATGGCTACCCCTTC. As protein: CASSPTDNYGYPF. V gene TRBV11-1 combines with J gene TRBJ1-2; TRBD1 might be the D (5 bases). Germline CDR1 SGHAT, CDR2 FQDESV (reference sequence). The CDR3 has 13 amino acids. Drawing the rest from reference TRBV11-1 and TRBJ1-2, the complete variable domain is EAEVAQSPRYKITEKSQAVAFWCDPISGHATLYWYRQILGQGPELLVQFQDESVVDDSQLPKDRFSAERLKGVDSTLKIQPAELGDSAMYLCASSPTDNYGYPFGSGTRLTVV.

This clonotype was seen ten or more times. CDR3 sequence: CASSYRGTFGAFF. As DNA, the CDR3 is TGTGCCAGCAGTTACAGAGGGACATTCGGAGCTTTCTTT. V usage is TRBV6-2 or TRBV6-3 and J usage is TRBJ1-1, with D maybe TRBD1 (6 bases). The CDR3 totals 13 residues. V gave up 2 bases and J gave up 10 bases, with 14 bases separating them. Germline CDR1 MNHEY, CDR2 SVGEGT.

This clonotype was seen ten or more times. The chain employs TRBV12-3 or TRBV12-4 and TRBJ2-5; either TRBD1 or TRBD2 may fit D (6 bases each). Deletions cut 3 bases from V and 5 bases from J, with 13 bases between. The CDR3 is 14 amino acids. CDR3 sequence reads: CASSFSGRGETQYF. Here the CDR3 DNA reads TGTGCCAGCAGTTTTAGCGGTAGGGGGGAGACCCAGTACTTC.

There are many counts of this clonotype. This chain links TRBV12-3 or TRBV12-4 with TRBJ1-1; weak D call: TRBD1 (5 bases). CDR3 length equals 15 residues. V gave up 5 bases and J gave up 9 bases, with 22 bases separating them. The CDR3 protein is CASSTYGTEEGKAFF. CDR3 coding DNA: TGTGCCAGCAGTACCTATGGGACGGAGGAGGGTAAAGCTTTCTTT.

This clonotype showed up just a few times. The V call is TRBV12-3 or TRBV12-4, the J call TRBJ1-5, with 10 bases fitting TRBD1. The CDR3 contains 13 residues. V lost 6 bases to trimming and J lost 6 bases; unmatched junction nucleotides: 2. The CDR3 is CASRTGGGQPQHF. CDR3 nucleotide sequence: TGTGCCAGCAGGACAGGGGGCGGTCAGCCCCAGCATTTT.

The genes are TRBV9 and TRBJ2-1; the match to TRBD2 covers 12 bases. The CDR3 is made up of 16 amino acids. V lost 0 bases, J lost 15 bases, and 13 bases stayed unmatched. Germline V gives CDR1 SGDLS, CDR2 YYNGEE. The CDR3 is CASSVATTLAGGQGFF. The CDR3 DNA reads as TGTGCCAGCAGCGTAGCCACTACACTAGCGGGAGGCCAGGGGTTCTTC.

This clonotype was counted at least ten times. The chain is built from TRBV10-3 and TRBJ2-3; D is undetermined. The ends were cut back, 6 bases at V and 6 bases at J, with 13 bases in the middle. This CDR3 spans 13 amino acids. Germline V gene sequence: CDR1 ENHRY, CDR2 SYGVKD. The CDR3 nucleotides are TGTGCCATCAGGGCCCTGCCTGCGGATACGCAGTATTTT. This sequence encodes CAIRALPADTQYF.

This clonotype was picked up a small number of times. The chain couples TRBV5-1 to TRBJ2-3, with 14 positions matching TRBD2. This CDR3 comprises 18 residues. Germline V gene sequence: CDR1 SGHRS, CDR2 YFSETQ. V was pared by 4 bases and J by 3 bases, with 10 bases of the junction left unmatched. CDR3 residues: CASSRRTGTSGSTDTQYF. The CDR3 bases are TGCGCCAGCAGCAGGAGGACAGGGACTAGCGGGAGTACAGATACGCAGTATTTT.

This clonotype appeared many times. The chain couples TRBV5-1 to TRBJ2-1; possible D gene TRBD2, 6 bases. There are 14 residues in the CDR3. Trimming took off 3 bases at V and 8 bases at J, with 15 bases between the two ends. Germline-derived CDR1 and CDR2 are SGHRS and YFSETQ. The CDR3: CASSSPGLGDEQFF. DNA of the CDR3: TGCGCCAGCAGCTCCCCGGGACTGGGGGATGAGCAGTTCTTC.

This chain links TRBV19 with TRBJ2-7; D gene ambiguous. Germline CDR1 and CDR2: LNHDA and SQIVND (reference sequence). Trimming pared 0 bases from V and 4 bases from J, leaving 1 base between. The CDR3 consists of 11 residues. The CDR3, as DNA: TGTGCCAGTAGTATAGATTACGAGCAGTACTTC. Translated, it gives CASSIDYEQYF.

This clonotype was observed at least ten times. V is TRBV21-1 and J is TRBJ2-1; the table calls TRBD1, which could not be checked here. TRBV21-1 is assigned pseudogene status. The CDR3 consists of 16 residues. The CDR3 loop reads CASSSYLRDSYNEQFF. The CDR3 DNA sequence: TGTGCCAGCAGCTCCTATCTCCGGGACAGTTACAATGAGCAGTTCTTC.

About this clonotype: This may come from a read error, since a much larger clone is one base off. The V and J genes are TRBV20-1 and TRBJ2-3, with TRBD2 identical over 7 bases. CDR1 and CDR2 (germline): DFQATT, SNEGSKA (reference sequence). CDR3 length: 16 residues. With 4 bases clipped from V and 4 bases from J, the junction kept 14 bases outside the gene matches. The CDR3 is CSAITRLAEEADTQYF. The CDR3 DNA follows: TGCAGTGCTATTACTCGGCTAGCGGAAGAAGCAGATACGCAGTATTTT.

At least ten counts were recorded for this clonotype. This chain joins TRBV6-4 and TRBJ1-4; D is possibly TRBD1 (5 bases). Per the germline V gene, CDR1 is MRHNA and CDR2 is SNTAGT. Deletions cut 2 bases from V and 8 bases from J, with 12 bases between. CDR3 length equals 14 residues. This CDR3 is CASSDGSGGEKLFF. The DNA of the CDR3 is TGTGCCAGCAGTGACGGGTCTGGGGGGGAAAAACTGTTTTTT.